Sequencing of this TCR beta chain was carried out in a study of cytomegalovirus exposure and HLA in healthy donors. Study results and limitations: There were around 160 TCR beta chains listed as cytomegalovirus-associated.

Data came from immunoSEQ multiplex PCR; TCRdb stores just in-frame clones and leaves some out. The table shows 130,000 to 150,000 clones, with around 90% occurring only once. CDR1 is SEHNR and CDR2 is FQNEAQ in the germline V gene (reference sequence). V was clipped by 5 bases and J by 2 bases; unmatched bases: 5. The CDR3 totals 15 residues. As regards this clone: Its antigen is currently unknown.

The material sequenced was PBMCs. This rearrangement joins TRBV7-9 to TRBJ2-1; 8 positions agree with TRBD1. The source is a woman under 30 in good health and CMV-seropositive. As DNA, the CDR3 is TGTGCCAGCAGCGCGACAGGGGATCCCTACAATGAGCAGTTCTTC. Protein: CASSATGDPYNEQFF. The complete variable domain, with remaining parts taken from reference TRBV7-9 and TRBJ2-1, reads DTGVSQNPRHKITKRGQNVTFRCDPISEHNRLYWYRQTLGQGPEFLTYFQNEAQLEKSRLLSDRFSAERPKGSFSTLEIQRTEQGDSAMYLCASSATGDPYNEQFFGPGTRLTVL.